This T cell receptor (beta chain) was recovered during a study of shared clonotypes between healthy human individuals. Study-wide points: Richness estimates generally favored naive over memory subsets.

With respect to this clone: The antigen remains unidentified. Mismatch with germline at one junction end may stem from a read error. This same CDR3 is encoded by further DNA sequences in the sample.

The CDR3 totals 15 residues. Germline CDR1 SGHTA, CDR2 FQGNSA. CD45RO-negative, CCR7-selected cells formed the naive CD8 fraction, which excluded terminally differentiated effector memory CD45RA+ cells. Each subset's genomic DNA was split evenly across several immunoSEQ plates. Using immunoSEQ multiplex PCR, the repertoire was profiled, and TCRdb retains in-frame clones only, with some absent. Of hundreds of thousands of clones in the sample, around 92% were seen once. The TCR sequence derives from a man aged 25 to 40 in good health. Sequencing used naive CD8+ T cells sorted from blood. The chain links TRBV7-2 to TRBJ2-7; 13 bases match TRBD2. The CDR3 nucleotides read TGTGCTAGCAGCTTATGGACTAGCGGGGGTTGGGAGCAGTACTTC. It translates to CASSLWTSGGWEQYF.